The 10 T cell receptor beta chains reported below all come from one sample, sequenced in a study of CD8+CD57+ T cells in acquired aplastic anemia (dated 2018 in TCRdb). Sequenced using an Illumina HiSeq 2000. Profiling of TCR beta VDJ combinations and CDR3 sequences used genomic DNA as the template. In-frame beta chains were kept once TCRdb had trimmed the public reads at Q25 with fastp and called clones with MiXCR. Every CDR3 protein is listed once, alongside the most common genes and DNA of its rows. The sample has under 200,000 distinct CDR3 sequences on record, approximately 44% of them singletons. The ten largest make up 2.5% to 4% of the sample. Expansion of CD8+CD57+ cells had been shown by flow cytometry in the patients chosen for sequencing. The sample taken for sequencing was sorted CD4+, CD8+, or CD8+CD57+ T cells (not recorded which) from PBMCs. All receptors derive from a human donor with aplastic anemia.

The rearrangement links TRBV29-1 to TRBJ1-3, with a possible D match to TRBD1 (6 bases). Germline V lookup: CDR1 SQVTM, CDR2 ANQGSEA. Deletions cut 6 bases from V and 4 bases from J, with 16 bases between. The CDR3 spans 14 residues. The CDR3 protein is CSVQLQGGGNTIYF. In nucleotides, the CDR3 is TGCAGCGTGCAACTACAGGGCGGGGGAAACACCATATATTTT.

Worth noting for this clonotype: The CDR3 end shows no conserved phenylalanine or tryptophan, and so a read error is likely. The DNA is omitted, as the CDR3 cannot be located on it reliably, and the CDR3 follows TCRdb's listing. This sequence joins TRBV2 and TRBJ2-6. The CDR3 sequence runs 15 residues, both termini included. Per germline, CDR1 SNHLY and CDR2 FYNNEI. The CDR3 sequence is CASSVGQTSGANVQI.

The gene calls are TRBV10-3 and TRBJ2-7; D unclear. The CDR3 covers 14 residues. The V end lost 0 bases, the J end lost 0 bases, and 6 bases lay between the germline ends. Germline V lookup: CDR1 ENHRY, CDR2 SYGVKD. The CDR3 nucleotides are TGTGCCATCAGTGAGTCAGCTTTCTCCTACGAGCAGTACTTC. Protein sequence: CAISESAFSYEQYF.

This clonotype was observed a few times. This chain uses TRBV6-1 with TRBJ2-3; 7 bases line up with TRBD2. J was trimmed by 1 base and V by 6 bases; bases with no gene match: 10. The CDR3 covers 16 residues. The germline V gene encodes CDR1 MNHNS and CDR2 SASEGT. CDR3 nucleotide sequence: TGTGCCAGCAGCTCTTGGGCGGGGGACCGCACAGATACGCAGTATTTT. This translates into CASSSWAGDRTDTQYF.

This clonotype was seen a single time. This chain links TRBV7-9 with TRBJ2-7, with D uncertain. Germline-derived CDR1 and CDR2 are SEHNR and FQNEAQ (reference sequence). The CDR3 has 13 residues. The V and J ends lost 4 bases and 0 bases respectively, with 7 bases between them. CDR3 sequence (DNA): TGTGCCAGCAGCTCCGGATACTCCTACGAGCAGTACTTC. It encodes CASSSGYSYEQYF.

The chain uses TRBV19 and TRBJ2-2; 9 nucleotides match TRBD2. Germline V gene data show CDR1 as LNHDA and CDR2 as SQIVND (reference sequence). The CDR3 extends over 14 amino acids. With 4 bases clipped from V and 4 bases from J, the junction kept 1 base outside the gene matches. The CDR3 DNA reads as TGTGCCAGTAGTACTAGCGGGGTCACCGGGGAGCTGTTTTTT. It codes for CASSTSGVTGELFF.

This clonotype was seen at least ten times. The V and J genes are TRBV19 and TRBJ1-2; 9 bases agree with TRBD1. Losses at the gene ends were 4 bases for V and 2 bases for J; bases not matched to a gene: 8. The CDR3 has 16 residues. Germline V lookup: CDR1 LNHDA, CDR2 SQIVND (reference sequence). CDR3 protein: CASSTSYRGRNYGYTF. The CDR3 coding sequence is TGTGCCAGTAGTACATCCTACAGGGGGCGCAACTATGGCTACACCTTC.

This clonotype has ten or more counts. This chain joins TRBV20-1 and TRBJ2-1; TRBD2 is a possible D gene (7 bases). The V end lost 6 bases, the J end lost 7 bases, and 19 bases lay between the germline ends. This CDR3 is 14 amino acids long. Per the germline V gene, CDR1 is DFQATT and CDR2 is SNEGSKA (reference sequence). CDR3 in amino acids: CSAPQLGGLNEQFF. The CDR3, as DNA: TGCAGTGCACCTCAGCTAGGGGGACTAAATGAGCAGTTCTTC.

This clonotype was seen repeatedly, ten times or more. The V gene is TRBV5-1, the J gene TRBJ2-2; D uncertain. The CDR3 has 14 residues. V was pared by 3 bases and J by 4 bases, with 10 bases between. The germline CDR1 and CDR2 sequences are SGHRS and YFSETQ. DNA for the CDR3: TGCGCCAGCAGCTCCTCTCAGCTCACCGGGGAGCTGTTTTTT. Its translation is CASSSSQLTGELFF.

This clonotype was seen repeatedly, ten times or more. The gene calls are TRBV5-1 and TRBJ2-5; D is perhaps TRBD2 (6 bases). Germline V gene sequence: CDR1 SGHRS, CDR2 YFSETQ. Trimming stripped 0 bases from V and 2 bases from J, with 17 bases between. CDR3 size: 17 residues. The CDR3 sequence is CASSLGSGSGLQETQYF. CDR3 bases: TGCGCCAGCAGCTTGGGCTCCGGTAGCGGACTACAAGAGACCCAGTACTTC.